These T cell receptor beta chains were read from a single sample in a study of blood T cell repertoires in COVID-19. Some clones are missing from TCRdb's copy, which holds only in-frame ones; the method was immunoSEQ multiplex PCR. The repertoire holds some 100,000 clones, with over 65% as singletons. Sequencing used peripheral blood. Every receptor here comes from a woman aged 55 to 70 with acute or convalescent COVID-19. CDR3s include the opening cysteine and the closing phenylalanine or tryptophan. A D gene is named only where the DNA matches it firmly. Size is omitted from some rows. Given values are once, few, many or a class for expanded clones.

>NA|NA|TRBV27|TRBJ2-7
TGTGCCAGCATGGTGGGAAGCGGGCCCTACGAGCAGTACTTC
CASMVGSGPYEQYF
>NA|few|TRBV2|TRBJ2-3
TGTGCCAGCATTCCTCCGGCTGGGGGCGGAAGCACAGATACGCAGTATTTT
CASIPPAGGGSTDTQYF
>NA|NA|TRBV10-3|TRBJ1-1
TGTGCCATCAATCGTGAGGCAAATGGAAACACTGAAGCTTTCTTT
CAINREANGNTEAFF
>NA|few|TRBV2|TRBJ2-1
TGTGCCAGCAGTGAAGGTCCCTCCTCTTACAATGAGCAGTTCTTC
CASSEGPSSYNEQFF
>TRBD1|NA|TRBV18|TRBJ1-1
TGTGCCAGCTCACTGTCGTGGACAGGGGTCGGAGAAGCTTTCTTT
CASSLSWTGVGEAFF
>TRBD1|NA|TRBV19|TRBJ1-2
TGTGCCAGTAGTACCTCACGACAGGGGAAGAGTGGCTACACCTTC
CASSTSRQGKSGYTF
>NA|NA|TRBV5-1|TRBJ1-4
TGCGCCAGCAGCTACCAAGGAGCAACTAATGAAAAACTGTTTTTT
CASSYQGATNEKLFF
>NA|once|TRBV2|TRBJ1-5
TGTGCCAACAGTGAAGCGGACAGACAACAGCCCCAGCATTTT
CANSEADRQQPQHF
>TRBD1|NA|TRBV5-1|TRBJ2-7
TGCGCCAGCAGCTTGGAGGGACAGGGCTACGAGCAGTACTTC
CASSLEGQGYEQYF
>NA|NA|TRBV5-1|TRBJ1-2
TGCGCCAGCAGCTTGGAACCCCCGGGTGTCGATGGCTACACCTTC
CASSLEPPGVDGYTF
>NA|NA|TRBV28|TRBJ1-4
TGTGCCAGCAGTTCGAACGACAGAGCAACTAATGAAAAACTGTTTTTT
CASSSNDRATNEKLFF
>NA|once|TRBV19|TRBJ1-1
TGTGCCAGTACTATACAGGGTGGGACTGAAGCTTTCTTT
CASTIQGGTEAFF
>NA|NA|TRBV28|TRBJ1-1
TGTGCCAGCACCCCTTCAATTGGGGGCCACACTGAAGCTTTCTTT
CASTPSIGGHTEAFF
>TRBD1|few|TRBV6-5|TRBJ1-3
TGTGCCAGCAGCACAGGGGTCCTCTCTGGAAACACCATATATTTT
CASSTGVLSGNTIYF
>NA|NA|TRBV28|TRBJ1-5
TGTGCCAGCCGACTTTTAAATCAGCCCCAGCATTTT
CASRLLNQPQHF
>TRBD1|NA|TRBV27|TRBJ1-5
TGTGCCAGCAGAAGTCGACAGGGAGCGCAGCCCCAGCATTTT
CASRSRQGAQPQHF
>TRBD1|NA|TRBV7-9|TRBJ1-3
TGTGCCAGCAGCTCACCCCCAGGGGGCCGTGGAAACACCATATATTTT
CASSSPPGGRGNTIYF
>NA|NA|TRBV19|TRBJ1-2
TGTGCCAGTAGGGGAGGGACGGCCCCAAGTGGCTACACCTTC
CASRGGTAPSGYTF
>TRBD1|NA|TRBV7-9|TRBJ1-6
TGTGCCAGCAGTTCCGGGACAGGGGGCTCACCCCTCCACTTT
CASSSGTGGSPLHF
>NA|NA|TRBV10-3|TRBJ2-7
TGTGCCATCAAAAACAGGACCTACGAGCAGTACTTC
CAIKNRTYEQYF
>NA|NA|TRBV2|TRBJ1-1
TGTGCCAGCAGCCCTCAAGACAGCTCGGCTTTCTTT
CASSPQDSSAFF
>TRBD2|NA|TRBV30|TRBJ2-1
TGTGCCTGGAGTGCAAAGCGGGGGGGCCTCTACAATGAGCAGTTCTTC
CAWSAKRGGLYNEQFF
>TRBD1|NA|TRBV24-1|TRBJ2-5
TGTGCCACCAGTGACCATGGACAGGGGCAAGAGACCCAGTACTTC
CATSDHGQGQETQYF
>NA|NA|TRBV12-3/TRBV12-4|TRBJ1-5
TGTGCCAGCAGTTTAACAGCAAATCAGCCCCAGCATTTT
CASSLTANQPQHF
>TRBD2|NA|TRBV5-1|TRBJ2-7
TGCGCCAGCAGCTTGCAAGCGGGAGGTGGGAGGGAGCAGTACTTC
CASSLQAGGGREQYF
>TRBD2|NA|TRBV5-1|TRBJ2-3
TGCGCCAGCAGCTTAGCGGGAGGGGATCGGGATACGCAGTATTTT
CASSLAGGDRDTQYF
>NA|NA|TRBV9|TRBJ1-3
TGTGCCAGCAGCGTAGGGGGGCAGGGAAACACCATATATTTT
CASSVGGQGNTIYF
>TRBD1|NA|TRBV29-1|TRBJ1-2
TGCAGCGGTCGGACAGGGAATTATGGCTACACCTTC
CSGRTGNYGYTF
>NA|NA|TRBV27|TRBJ1-1
TGTGCCAGCAGTTTTCGTAGCGGGCCCACGAACACTGAAGCTTTCTTT
CASSFRSGPTNTEAFF
>NA|NA|TRBV7-9|TRBJ2-3
TGTGCCAGCACGGACTCAGATACGCAGTATTTT
CASTDSDTQYF
>NA|few|TRBV3-1/TRBV3-2|TRBJ1-2
TGTGCCAGCGAGTCAGGCGGGGGCTACACCTTC
CASESGGGYTF
>NA|NA|TRBV7-9|TRBJ2-1
TGTGCCAGCAGCTTAGCTCTAGCGGAGGGGGATGAGCAGTTCTTC
CASSLALAEGDEQFF
>TRBD1|once|TRBV7-6|TRBJ1-2
TGTGCCAGCAGCTTAGCCCCGATACAGGGGACGGGCTATGGCTACACCTTC
CASSLAPIQGTGYGYTF
>NA|NA|TRBV5-1|TRBJ1-1
TGCGCCAGCAAGACAGGTCCCCCGGTGAACACTGAAGCTTTCTTT
CASKTGPPVNTEAFF
>NA|once|TRBV21-1|TRBJ2-1
TGTGCCAGCAGCAGTAAAGGGGTCCCGGGCCTAAGATCAGGGGGGCAGTTCTTC
CASSSKGVPGLRSGGQFF
>TRBD2|NA|TRBV30|TRBJ2-1
TGTGCCTGGAGCGGGGGGACTTACAATGAGCAGTTCTTC
CAWSGGTYNEQFF
>NA|NA|TRBV4-3|TRBJ1-6
TGCGCCAGCAGCCAAGAACCGGGAACCAATAATTCACCCCTCCACTTT
CASSQEPGTNNSPLHF
>NA|NA|TRBV18|TRBJ1-1
TGTGCCAGCTCACCGGGGCAGGCGAACACTGAAGCTTTCTTT
CASSPGQANTEAFF
>TRBD1|NA|TRBV7-3|TRBJ2-5
TGTGCCAGCAGCTCTGCAGGGGGCACCATCCAAGAGACCCAGTACTTC
CASSSAGGTIQETQYF
>TRBD1|NA|TRBV19|TRBJ2-2
TGTGCCAGTAGTACCAGACAGGGAACCGGGGAGCTGTTTTTT
CASSTRQGTGELFF
>TRBD2|NA|TRBV19|TRBJ2-1
TGTGCCAGTAGGGCGGGAGGCTCCTACAATGAGCAGTTCTTC
CASRAGGSYNEQFF